These 20 T cell receptor beta chains originate from one sample sequenced in a study of T-cell reconstitution after alpha-beta-depleted transplantation in children (dated by TCRdb to about 2016). Library preparation employed PCR. The listed sequencing device is Illumina HiSeq 2500. To normalize quantification of the TCRbeta repertoire, the TCR libraries were built with molecular barcoding that relied on unique molecular identifiers. The raw public reads went through TCRdb reprocessing: fastp at Q25, MiXCR clone calling, in-frame beta chains kept. Duplicate CDR3 protein sequences are folded into a single record with the most common DNA and genes. Recorded for this sample are hundreds of thousands of distinct CDR3 sequences; around 17% of them occurred a single time. The ten largest clones take up 1.1% of the sample. The input for sequencing was PBMCs from the stem cell graft donor, taken from the stem cell graft. Receptors were obtained from a human donor who donated a stem cell graft to a child with acute myeloid leukemia.

This chain uses TRBV7-6 with TRBJ2-3; 7 positions match TRBD1. Unmatched junction bases numbered 12, after V lost 1 base and J lost 2 bases. This CDR3 has 18 residues. The V gene's germline CDR1 is SGHVS and CDR2 FNYEAQ. CDR3 loop: CASSLDVPGQINTDTQYF. CDR3 sequence (DNA): TGTGCCAGCAGCTTAGATGTACCGGGACAGATTAACACAGATACGCAGTATTTT.

The V gene is TRBV7-9, the J gene TRBJ2-1; 7 positions match TRBD1. V shed 5 bases, J shed 8 bases, and the junction held 12 bases outside the gene matches. The germline V gene encodes CDR1 SEHNR and CDR2 FQNEAQ (reference sequence). The CDR3 totals 15 residues. The CDR3 coding sequence is TGTGCCAGCAGCAACGACAGGGCCTACCTCGATGAGCAGTTCTTC. Translated: CASSNDRAYLDEQFF.

This clonotype was seen ten or more times. The CDR3 loop is CASSLDGGLGEAFF. The CDR3 DNA reads as TGTGCCAGCAGTTTGGACGGGGGGCTGGGTGAAGCTTTCTTT. V usage is TRBV12-3 or TRBV12-4 and J usage is TRBJ1-1, with D possibly being TRBD1 (6 bases). The CDR3 covers 14 residues. Trimming pared 3 bases from V and 7 bases from J, leaving 15 bases between.

The rearrangement joins TRBV12-3 or TRBV12-4 to TRBJ1-4, with D maybe TRBD1 (5 bases). The CDR3 is made up of 14 amino acids. V lost 7 bases and J lost 3, with 12 bases in between. The CDR3 nucleotides are TGTGCCAGCACCCCGACAGCTTCTAATGAAAAACTGTTTTTT. This translates into CASTPTASNEKLFF.

This clonotype has at least ten counts. The chain couples TRBV20-1 to TRBJ1-5; 8 nucleotides line up with TRBD1. J gave up 1 base and V 3 bases, and 8 bases lay outside the gene matches. Germline V gene lookup returns CDR1 DFQATT and CDR2 SNEGSKA (reference sequence). The CDR3 sequence is 16 residues long. CDR3 sequence (DNA): TGCAGTGCTAGGGTTAGACAGGGGTACAGCAATCAGCCCCAGCATTTT. As protein: CSARVRQGYSNQPQHF.

This clonotype has a count of ten or more. The gene calls are TRBV20-1 and TRBJ2-7; 9 nucleotides line up with TRBD2. The V gene's germline CDR1 is DFQATT and CDR2 SNEGSKA (reference sequence). Trimming took 3 bases from V and 6 from J; bases not matched to a gene: 6. The CDR3 consists of 13 residues. The CDR3 DNA reads as TGCAGTGCTAGGGAGCTAGCGGGGACCGAGCAGTACTTC. Protein product: CSARELAGTEQYF.

This clonotype was counted between two and nine times. The J gene is TRBJ2-6, the V gene TRBV7-9; D gene uncertain. CDR3 length: 15 amino acids. V was trimmed by 0 bases and J by 2 bases, leaving 5 bases between them. Germline CDR1 SEHNR, CDR2 FQNEAQ (reference sequence). CDR3 region: CASSLATTGANVLTF. The CDR3 bases are TGTGCCAGCAGCTTAGCCACCACTGGGGCCAACGTCCTGACTTTC. Based on the CDR3 plus reference TRBV7-9 and TRBJ2-6, the full variable domain is DTGVSQNPRHKITKRGQNVTFRCDPISEHNRLYWYRQTLGQGPEFLTYFQNEAQLEKSRLLSDRFSAERPKGSFSTLEIQRTEQGDSAMYLCASSLATTGANVLTFGAGSRLTVL.

This clonotype was recorded many times. CDR3 amino acids: CSARGPYGGNIQYF. In nucleotides, the CDR3 is TGCAGTGCTAGAGGGCCCTATGGAGGGAACATTCAGTACTTC. This chain links TRBV20-1 with TRBJ2-4, with D maybe TRBD2 (6 bases). Germline V gene data show CDR1 as DFQATT and CDR2 as SNEGSKA (reference sequence). This CDR3 is 14 amino acids long. V lost 1 base to trimming and J lost 7 bases, with 14 bases between them.

The chain joins TRBV12-3 or TRBV12-4 to TRBJ2-4, with TRBD1 matching 7 bases. CDR3 size: 14 residues. V dropped 3 bases and J dropped 11; count of bases not matched to a gene: 10. DNA for the CDR3: TGTGCCAGCAGTTTGAGGACAGGACCCTCTCTTCAGTACTTC. Translating it yields CASSLRTGPSLQYF.

The gene calls are TRBV10-3 and TRBJ2-7, with TRBD1 identical over 9 bases. The CDR3 spans 15 residues. Germline CDR1 and CDR2: ENHRY and SYGVKD. The V segment lost 2 bases and the J segment 4 bases; nucleotides outside the gene matches: 6. The CDR3 is CAISESGTGTYEQYV. The CDR3 coding sequence is TGTGCCATCAGTGAGAGCGGGACAGGGACATACGAGCAGTACGTC.

This clonotype was recorded at least ten times. The rearrangement joins TRBV20-1 to TRBJ1-5; D not resolved. Germline V lookup: CDR1 DFQATT, CDR2 SNEGSKA (reference sequence). The CDR3 runs 14 residues. V was cut by 0 bases and J by 5 bases, with 11 bases left in between. CDR3 sequence: CSARDFLSDQPQHF. CDR3 DNA: TGCAGTGCTAGAGATTTCTTATCCGATCAGCCCCAGCATTTT.

This clonotype appeared many times. This chain joins TRBV24-1 and TRBJ2-1; D could derive from TRBD1 or TRBD2 (5 bases each). CDR3 length: 16 residues. Looked up from germline, CDR1 is KGHDR and CDR2 is SFDVKD. Trimming stripped 4 bases from V and 4 bases from J, with 16 bases between. CDR3 bases: TGTGCCACCAGTGAGCCTGCCGGGACGTATTACAATGAGCAGTTCTTC. Translated: CATSEPAGTYYNEQFF.

The chain carries TRBV4-3 and TRBJ1-2, with a weak D call TRBD1 (6 bases). Germline V gives CDR1 LGHNA, CDR2 YSLEER. With 1 base removed from V and 5 bases from J, the gap between germline ends came to 8 bases. This CDR3 is 13 amino acids long. CDR3 nucleotide sequence: TGCGCCAGCAGCCAAGCACAGGGATATGGCTACACCTTC. The encoded protein is CASSQAQGYGYTF.

The sample holds a few counts of this clonotype. CDR3 sequence reads: CASRGTGTNTQYF. The CDR3 DNA reads as TGCGCCAGCAGAGGAACAGGAACCAATACGCAGTATTTT. V and J are TRBV5-1 and TRBJ2-3; maybe TRBD1 (5 bases). Germline-derived CDR1 and CDR2 are SGHRS and YFSETQ. The CDR3 is 13 amino acids. The ends were cut back, 5 bases at V and 7 bases at J, with 14 bases in the middle.

At least ten counts were recorded for this clonotype. The chain links TRBV29-1 to TRBJ1-2; tentative D call: TRBD1 (5 bases). Germline CDR1 is SQVTM and CDR2 is ANQGSEA. The CDR3 is 12 residues long. Between the trimmed V and J ends, which lost 6 bases and 8 bases, there was a span of 16 bases. CDR3 in amino acids: CSVSGTLGGYTF. The CDR3 region has the DNA TGCAGCGTGTCCGGGACCTTGGGAGGCTACACCTTC.

The CDR3 loop is CAWSVGVLDTQYF. In DNA, the CDR3 is TGTGCCTGGAGTGTAGGGGTCTTAGATACGCAGTATTTT. This sequence joins TRBV30 and TRBJ2-3, with D perhaps matching TRBD1 (5 bases). The CDR3 is made up of 13 amino acids. V lost 0 bases, J lost 5 bases, and 9 bases lay in between. Germline-derived CDR1 and CDR2 are GTSNPN and SVGIG (reference sequence). The entire variable domain, with the rest obtained from reference TRBV30 and TRBJ2-3, is as follows: SQTIHQWPATLVQPVGSPLSLECTVEGTSNPNLYWYRQAAGRGLQLLFYSVGIGQISSEVPQNLSASRPQDRQFILSSKKLLLSDSGFYLCAWSVGVLDTQYFGPGTRLTVL.

The CDR3 sequence is CASSLAREGLKETQYF. CDR3 bases: TGTGCCAGCAGCTTGGCTAGGGAGGGTCTAAAAGAGACCCAGTACTTC. The rearrangement uses TRBV5-6 and TRBJ2-5; 7 nucleotides agree with TRBD2. Germline CDR1 and CDR2: SGHDT and YYEEEE. The CDR3 totals 16 residues. The ends lost 0 bases at V and 3 bases at J; junction bases unmatched: 8.

This clonotype was seen repeatedly, ten times or more. The V call is TRBV20-1, the J call TRBJ2-1; D is ambiguous. The CDR3 length is 15 residues. The germline V gene has CDR1 DFQATT and CDR2 SNEGSKA (reference sequence). The V gene lost 7 bases and the J gene lost 5 bases, with 21 bases spanning the gap. The chain's CDR3 is CSGVRPQMTHNEQFF. CDR3 sequence (DNA): TGCAGTGGAGTAAGACCACAGATGACTCACAATGAGCAGTTCTTC.

This clonotype was seen only a few times. This rearrangement joins TRBV5-1 to TRBJ2-6, with 7 bases matching TRBD1. The CDR3 contains 15 residues. V was pared by 4 bases and J by 3 bases, with 4 bases of the junction left unmatched. Germline lookup yields CDR1 SGHRS and CDR2 YFSETQ. CDR3 sequence: CASSTTGFGANVLTF. CDR3 in DNA: TGCGCCAGCAGCACGACAGGGTTTGGGGCCAACGTCCTGACTTTC.

Points on this clonotype: A much more abundant neighbour one base away suggests this may be a read error. The chain recombines TRBV20-1 with TRBJ2-5; 9 bases line up with TRBD1. CDR3 length equals 15 residues. In germline, CDR1 is DFQATT, CDR2 SNEGSKA (reference sequence). The V gene end was trimmed by 5 bases and the J gene end by 1 base; junction bases not matched to a gene: 8. CDR3 nucleotides: TGCAGTGCTGGACGACAGGGGGTAGCCCAAGAGACCCAGTACTTC. This sequence encodes CSAGRQGVAQETQYF.